The present entry profiles one T cell receptor beta chain with its context. CDR3 length: 16 amino acids. Per germline, CDR1 KGHSH and CDR2 LQKENI. V shed 5 bases and J 7 bases; nucleotides not matched to a gene: 11. The entry originates in a study of blood T cell repertoires in COVID-19. Study overall: The origin of the acute and convalescent COVID-19 samples was the United States, Italy and Spain. T cells, B-cell-depleted T cells, or PBMCs supplied cDNA or gDNA.

Using immunoSEQ multiplex PCR, the repertoire was profiled, and TCRdb retains in-frame clones only, with some absent. The sample shows roughly 150,000 clones, around 84% of them seen only once. The Seattle patients, enrolled during active infection, were followed longitudinally. The sample taken for sequencing was peripheral blood. This sequence joins TRBV18 and TRBJ1-5; 10 nucleotides line up with TRBD1. The TCR originated in a woman in her 50s with COVID-19, enrolled during active disease. The CDR3 sequence: CASSDPGQGSWQPQHF. CDR3 bases: TGTGCCAGCTCAGATCCGGGACAGGGGTCTTGGCAGCCCCAGCATTTT.